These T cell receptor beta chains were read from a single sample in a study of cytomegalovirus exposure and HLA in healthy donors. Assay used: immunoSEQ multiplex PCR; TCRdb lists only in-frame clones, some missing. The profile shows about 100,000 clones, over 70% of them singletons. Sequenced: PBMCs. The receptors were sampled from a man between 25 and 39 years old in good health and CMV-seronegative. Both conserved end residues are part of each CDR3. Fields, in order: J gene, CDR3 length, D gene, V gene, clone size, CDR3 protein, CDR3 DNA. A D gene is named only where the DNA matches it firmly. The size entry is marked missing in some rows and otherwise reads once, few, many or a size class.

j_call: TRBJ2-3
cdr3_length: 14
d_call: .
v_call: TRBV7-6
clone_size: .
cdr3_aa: CASSSARRTDTQYF
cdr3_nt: TGTGCCAGCAGCTCCGCTAGACGGACAGATACGCAGTATTTT

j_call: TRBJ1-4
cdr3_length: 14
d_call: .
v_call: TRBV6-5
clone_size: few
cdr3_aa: CASSYSGGREKLFF
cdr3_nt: TGTGCCAGCAGTTACTCGGGGGGGAGGGAAAAACTGTTTTTT

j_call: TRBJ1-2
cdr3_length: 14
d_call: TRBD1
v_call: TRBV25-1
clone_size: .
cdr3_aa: CASSADRGFRGYTF
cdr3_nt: TGTGCCAGCAGTGCGGACAGGGGGTTTCGTGGCTACACCTTC

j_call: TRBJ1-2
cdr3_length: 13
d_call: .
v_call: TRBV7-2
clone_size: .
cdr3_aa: CASSLSPLGGYTF
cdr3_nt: TGTGCCAGCAGCTTAAGCCCTCTAGGTGGCTACACCTTC

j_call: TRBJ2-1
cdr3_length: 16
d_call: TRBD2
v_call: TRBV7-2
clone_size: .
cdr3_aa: CASSPPGLAGLGEQFF
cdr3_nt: TGTGCCAGCAGCCCCCCGGGACTAGCGGGACTCGGTGAGCAGTTCTTC

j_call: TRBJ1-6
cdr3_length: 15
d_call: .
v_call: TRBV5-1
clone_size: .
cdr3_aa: CASRLEAGVGSPLHF
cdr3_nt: TGCGCCAGCAGACTGGAGGCGGGGGTAGGTTCACCCCTCCACTTT

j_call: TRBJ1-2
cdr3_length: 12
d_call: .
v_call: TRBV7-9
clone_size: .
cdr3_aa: CATGGWNYGYTF
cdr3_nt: TGTGCCACCGGCGGTTGGAACTATGGCTACACCTTC

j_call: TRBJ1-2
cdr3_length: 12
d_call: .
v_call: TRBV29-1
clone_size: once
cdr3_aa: CSVAQGNYGYTF
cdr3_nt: TGCAGCGTCGCGCAGGGTAACTATGGCTACACCTTC

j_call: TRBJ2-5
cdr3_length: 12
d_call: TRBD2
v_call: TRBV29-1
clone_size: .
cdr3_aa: CSVLSGGETQYF
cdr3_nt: TGCAGCGTTCTAAGCGGGGGGGAGACCCAGTACTTC

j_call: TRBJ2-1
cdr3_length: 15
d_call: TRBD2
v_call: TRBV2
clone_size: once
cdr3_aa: CASSGTSGSLNEQFF
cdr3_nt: TGTGCCAGCAGCGGGACTAGCGGGAGTCTTAATGAGCAGTTCTTC

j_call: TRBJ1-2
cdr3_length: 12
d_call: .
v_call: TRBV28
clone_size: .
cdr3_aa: CASSPDRLGYTF
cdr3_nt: TGTGCCAGCAGTCCGGACAGATTAGGCTACACCTTC

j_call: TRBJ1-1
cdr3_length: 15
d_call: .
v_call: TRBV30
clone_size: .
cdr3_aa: CASGGRGAGDTEAFF
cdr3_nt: TGTGCTTCCGGGGGACGGGGGGCGGGAGACACTGAAGCTTTCTTT

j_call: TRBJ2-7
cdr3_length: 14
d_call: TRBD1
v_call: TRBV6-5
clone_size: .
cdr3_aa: CASRSGTATYEQYF
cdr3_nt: TGTGCCAGCAGGTCCGGGACAGCCACCTACGAGCAGTACTTC

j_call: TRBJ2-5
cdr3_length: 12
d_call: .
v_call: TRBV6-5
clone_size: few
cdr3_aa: CASSYSRETQYF
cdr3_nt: TGTGCCAGCAGTTACTCGCGGGAGACCCAGTACTTC

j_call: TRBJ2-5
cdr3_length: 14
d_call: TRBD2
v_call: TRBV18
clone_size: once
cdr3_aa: CASSPLGEGETQYF
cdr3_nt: TGTGCCAGCTCACCACTAGGGGAGGGAGAGACCCAGTACTTC

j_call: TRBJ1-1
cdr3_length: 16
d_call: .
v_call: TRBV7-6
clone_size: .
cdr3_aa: CASSPRTAPLNTEAFF
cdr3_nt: TGTGCCAGCAGCCCAAGGACAGCCCCTTTGAACACTGAAGCTTTCTTT

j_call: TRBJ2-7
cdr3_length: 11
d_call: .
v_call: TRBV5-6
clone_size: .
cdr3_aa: CASSLGYEQYF
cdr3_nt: TGTGCCAGCAGCTTGGGGTACGAGCAGTACTTC

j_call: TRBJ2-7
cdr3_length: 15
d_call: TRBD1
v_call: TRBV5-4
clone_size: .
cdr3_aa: CASSFDRGSAYEQYF
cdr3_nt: TGTGCCAGCAGCTTCGACAGGGGGTCCGCCTACGAGCAGTACTTC

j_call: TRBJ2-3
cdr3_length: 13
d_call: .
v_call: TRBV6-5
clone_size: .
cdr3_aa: CASSIVLADTQYF
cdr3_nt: TGTGCCAGCAGTATTGTCCTAGCAGATACGCAGTATTTT

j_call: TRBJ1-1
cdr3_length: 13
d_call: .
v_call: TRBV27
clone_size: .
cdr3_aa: CASSFFVNTEAFF
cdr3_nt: TGTGCCAGCAGTTTCTTTGTGAACACTGAAGCTTTCTTT

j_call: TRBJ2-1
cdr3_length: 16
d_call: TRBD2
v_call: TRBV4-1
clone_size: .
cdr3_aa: CASSIHSGGAVDEQFF
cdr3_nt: TGCGCCAGCAGCATACATAGCGGGGGGGCCGTAGATGAGCAGTTCTTC

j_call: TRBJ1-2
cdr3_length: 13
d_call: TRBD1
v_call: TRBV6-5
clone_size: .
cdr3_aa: CASSKGQGYGYTF
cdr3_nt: TGTGCCAGCAGTAAGGGACAGGGCTATGGCTACACCTTC

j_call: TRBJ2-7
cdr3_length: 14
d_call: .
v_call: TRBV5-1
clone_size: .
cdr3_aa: CASRQGTLSYEQYF
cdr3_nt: TGCGCCAGCCGTCAGGGTACTTTATCCTACGAGCAGTACTTC

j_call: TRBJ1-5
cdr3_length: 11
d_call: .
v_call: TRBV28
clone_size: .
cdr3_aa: CASSPPGPQHF
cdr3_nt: TGTGCCAGCAGCCCCCCAGGACCCCAGCATTTT

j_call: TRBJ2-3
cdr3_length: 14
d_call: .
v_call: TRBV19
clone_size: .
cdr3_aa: CASSITTSTDTQYF
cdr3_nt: TGTGCCAGTAGTATAACGACTAGCACAGATACGCAGTATTTT

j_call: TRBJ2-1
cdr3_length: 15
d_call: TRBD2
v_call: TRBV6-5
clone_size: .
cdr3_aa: CASRSGTSGTNEQFF
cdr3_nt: TGTGCCAGCAGGTCCGGGACTAGCGGTACCAATGAGCAGTTCTTC

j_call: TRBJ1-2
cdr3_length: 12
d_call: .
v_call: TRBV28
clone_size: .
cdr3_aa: CASSREVYGYTF
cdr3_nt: TGTGCCAGCAGTCGGGAGGTCTATGGCTACACCTTC

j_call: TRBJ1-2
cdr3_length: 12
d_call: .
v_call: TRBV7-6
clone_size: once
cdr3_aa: CASSSSPYGYTF
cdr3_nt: TGTGCCAGCAGCTCCTCTCCCTATGGCTACACCTTC

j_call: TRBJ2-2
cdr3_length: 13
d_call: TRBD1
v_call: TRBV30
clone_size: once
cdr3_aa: CAWDRANTGELFF
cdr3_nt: TGTGCCTGGGACAGGGCGAACACCGGGGAGCTGTTTTTT

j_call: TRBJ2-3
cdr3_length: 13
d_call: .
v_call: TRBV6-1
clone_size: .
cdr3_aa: CASSAPLTDTQYF
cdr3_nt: TGTGCCAGCAGTGCCCCCCTCACAGATACGCAGTATTTT

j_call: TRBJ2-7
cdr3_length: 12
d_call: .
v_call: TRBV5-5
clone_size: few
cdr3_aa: CASSYDSHEQYF
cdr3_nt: TGTGCCAGCAGCTACGACAGCCACGAGCAGTACTTC

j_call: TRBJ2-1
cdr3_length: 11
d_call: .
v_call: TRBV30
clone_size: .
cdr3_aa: CAWSIEGAGFF
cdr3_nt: TGTGCCTGGAGTATAGAAGGGGCAGGGTTCTTC

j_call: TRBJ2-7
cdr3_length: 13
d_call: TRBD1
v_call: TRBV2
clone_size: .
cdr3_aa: CATIRDRAYEQYF
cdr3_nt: TGTGCCACGATCCGGGACAGAGCCTACGAGCAGTACTTC

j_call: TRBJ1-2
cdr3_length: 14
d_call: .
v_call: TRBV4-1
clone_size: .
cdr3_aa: CASSQDRSAFGYTF
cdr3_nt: TGCGCCAGCAGCCAAGATAGAAGTGCGTTCGGCTACACCTTC

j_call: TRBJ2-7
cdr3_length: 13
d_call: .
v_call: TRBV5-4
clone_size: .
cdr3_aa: CASSLKGEDEQYF
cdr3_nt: TGTGCCAGCAGCTTGAAAGGGGAAGACGAGCAGTACTTC

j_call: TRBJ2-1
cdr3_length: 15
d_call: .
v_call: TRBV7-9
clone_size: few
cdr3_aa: CASSLQGLTYNEQFF
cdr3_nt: TGTGCCAGCAGCTTACAGGGACTGACCTACAATGAGCAGTTCTTC

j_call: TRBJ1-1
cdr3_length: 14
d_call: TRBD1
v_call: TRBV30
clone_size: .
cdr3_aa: CAWINQGVDTEAFF
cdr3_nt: TGTGCCTGGATAAACCAGGGGGTAGACACTGAAGCTTTCTTT

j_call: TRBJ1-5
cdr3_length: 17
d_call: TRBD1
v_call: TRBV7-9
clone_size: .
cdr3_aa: CASSQGGRGGSNQPQHF
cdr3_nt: TGTGCCAGCAGCCAGGGGGGCAGGGGAGGAAGCAATCAGCCCCAGCATTTT

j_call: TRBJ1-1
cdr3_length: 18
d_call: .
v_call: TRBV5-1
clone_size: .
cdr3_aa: CASSFRVTVQDGPPEAFF
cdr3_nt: TGCGCCAGCAGCTTCCGAGTAACAGTACAGGACGGCCCTCCCGAAGCTTTCTTT

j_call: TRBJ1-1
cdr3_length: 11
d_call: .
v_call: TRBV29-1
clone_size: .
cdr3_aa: CSVPDNTEAFF
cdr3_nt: TGCAGCGTTCCCGACAACACTGAGGCTTTCTTT

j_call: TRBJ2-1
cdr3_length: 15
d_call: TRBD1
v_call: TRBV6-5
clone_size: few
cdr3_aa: CASSYDRGGDNEQFF
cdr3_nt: TGTGCCAGCAGTTACGACAGGGGGGGGGATAATGAGCAGTTCTTC

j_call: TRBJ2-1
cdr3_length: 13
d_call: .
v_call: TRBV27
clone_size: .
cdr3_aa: CASKEGLSNEQFF
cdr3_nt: TGTGCCAGCAAGGAGGGCCTCTCCAATGAGCAGTTCTTC

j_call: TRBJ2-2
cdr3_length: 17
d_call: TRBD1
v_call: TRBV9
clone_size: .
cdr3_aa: CASSGNRDRLNTGELFF
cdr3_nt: TGTGCCAGCAGCGGTAACCGGGACAGACTGAACACCGGGGAGCTGTTTTTT

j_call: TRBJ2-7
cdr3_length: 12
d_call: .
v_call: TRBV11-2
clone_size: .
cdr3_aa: CASSPGIYEQYF
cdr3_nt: TGTGCCAGCAGCCCAGGGATTTACGAGCAGTACTTC

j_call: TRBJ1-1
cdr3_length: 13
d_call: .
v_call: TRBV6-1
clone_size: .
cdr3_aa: CASSEAPGRIAFF
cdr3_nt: TGTGCCAGCAGTGAAGCCCCAGGGAGGATCGCTTTCTTT

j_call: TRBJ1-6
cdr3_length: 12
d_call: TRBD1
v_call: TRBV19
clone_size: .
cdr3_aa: CASSGTGQTLHF
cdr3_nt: TGTGCCAGTAGTGGGACAGGGCAGACCCTCCACTTT

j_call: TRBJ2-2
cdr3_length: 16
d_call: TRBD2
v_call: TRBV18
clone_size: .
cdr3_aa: CASSPPAGGNTGELFF
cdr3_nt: TGTGCCAGCTCACCACCGGCGGGGGGGAACACCGGGGAGCTGTTTTTT

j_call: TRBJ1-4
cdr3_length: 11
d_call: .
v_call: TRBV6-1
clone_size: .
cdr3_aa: CASSAVGKLFF
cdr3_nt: TGTGCCAGCAGTGCCGTCGGAAAACTGTTTTTT

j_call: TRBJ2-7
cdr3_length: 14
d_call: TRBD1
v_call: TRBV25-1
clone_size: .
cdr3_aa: CASSGTGDSYEQYF
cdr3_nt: TGTGCCAGCAGTGGGACAGGGGACTCCTACGAGCAGTACTTC

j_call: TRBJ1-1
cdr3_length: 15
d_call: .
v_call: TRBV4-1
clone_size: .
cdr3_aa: CASSQDLSEDTEAFF
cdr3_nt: TGCGCCAGCAGCCAAGATCTTTCGGAGGACACTGAAGCTTTCTTT

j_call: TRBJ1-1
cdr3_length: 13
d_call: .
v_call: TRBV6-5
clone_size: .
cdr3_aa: CASTQLGATPTFF
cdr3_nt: TGTGCCAGCACCCAACTCGGAGCCACCCCTACTTTCTTT

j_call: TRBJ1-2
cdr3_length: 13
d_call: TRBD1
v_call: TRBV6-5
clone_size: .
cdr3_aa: CASTPGGGYGYTF
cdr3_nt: TGTGCCAGCACACCAGGGGGCGGCTATGGCTACACCTTC

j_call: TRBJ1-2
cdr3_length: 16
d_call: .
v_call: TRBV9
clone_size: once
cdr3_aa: CASSVGRMGAVGGYTF
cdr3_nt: TGTGCCAGCAGCGTAGGAAGGATGGGGGCTGTGGGAGGCTACACCTTC

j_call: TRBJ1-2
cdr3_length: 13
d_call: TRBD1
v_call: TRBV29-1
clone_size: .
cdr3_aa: CSVPGQGVYGYTF
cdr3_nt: TGCAGCGTGCCGGGACAGGGAGTCTATGGCTACACCTTC

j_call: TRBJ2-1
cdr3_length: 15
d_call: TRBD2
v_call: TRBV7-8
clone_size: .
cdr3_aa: CASSLEGLAGNEQFF
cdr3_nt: TGTGCCAGCAGCTTAGAAGGCCTAGCGGGGAATGAGCAGTTCTTC

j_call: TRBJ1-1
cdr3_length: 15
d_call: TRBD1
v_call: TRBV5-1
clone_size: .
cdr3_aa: CASSPGQGLNTEAFF
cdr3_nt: TGCGCCAGCAGCCCGGGACAGGGGTTGAACACTGAAGCTTTCTTT

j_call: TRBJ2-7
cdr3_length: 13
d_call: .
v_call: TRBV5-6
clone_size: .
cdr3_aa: CASSFGTPGEQYF
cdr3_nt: TGTGCCAGCAGCTTCGGGACACCTGGCGAGCAGTACTTC

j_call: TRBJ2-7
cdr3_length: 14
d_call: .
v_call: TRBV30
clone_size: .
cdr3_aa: CAWRVDSRTSEQYF
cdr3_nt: TGTGCCTGGAGGGTCGACAGTCGGACGAGCGAGCAGTACTTC

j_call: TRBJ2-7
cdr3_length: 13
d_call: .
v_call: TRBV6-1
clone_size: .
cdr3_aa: CANAVSPLYEQYF
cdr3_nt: TGTGCCAACGCGGTCTCGCCGTTATACGAGCAGTACTTC